The rows below give T cell receptor beta chains drawn from one sample of a study of blood T cells in healthy people across ages. TCRdb redid the calling of the 5' RACE reads with MiXCR, one entry per CDR3 protein. The data show more than 800,000 distinct CDR3 sequences, more than 40% seen once. Material for sequencing was blood. The source of these receptors is a woman aged 60-75 years in good health. Each CDR3 is given with its conserved first and last residue. The order of the fields is V gene, J gene, clone size, D gene, CDR3 DNA, CDR3 protein. The D gene is left open where the match is weak. Expanded clones are given a class, and other clones once, few, many or no size at all.

V: TRBV7-2; J: TRBJ2-1; size: few; D: TRBD2; DNA: TGTGCCAGCAGCTTAGTTCCTAGCGGGAGGGTCGGGGCTGAGCAGTTCTTC; CDR3: CASSLVPSGRVGAEQFF
V: TRBV6-1; J: TRBJ1-4; size: -; D: TRBD1; DNA: TGTGCCAGCAGCCTGGACAGGCTTAATGAAAAACTGTTTTTT; CDR3: CASSLDRLNEKLFF
V: TRBV5-1; J: TRBJ2-7; size: -; D: -; DNA: TGCGCCAGCAGCTTGTACCGGGGCTCCTACAATGAGCAGTACTTC; CDR3: CASSLYRGSYNEQYF
V: TRBV20-1; J: TRBJ2-4; size: -; D: -; DNA: TGCAGTGCCATCGACTTGCTGCGGATTCAGTACTTC; CDR3: CSAIDLLRIQYF
V: TRBV28; J: TRBJ1-3; size: few; D: TRBD1; DNA: TGTGCCAGCAGCCAGACAGGGGGAAATGGAAACACCATATATTTT; CDR3: CASSQTGGNGNTIYF
V: TRBV2; J: TRBJ2-1; size: -; D: TRBD2; DNA: TGTACCAGCAGTGAATGGCCCTATGAACCTAGCGGGAGGAACAATGAGCAGTTCTTC; CDR3: CTSSEWPYEPSGRNNEQFF
V: TRBV28; J: TRBJ2-3; size: -; D: TRBD2; DNA: TGTGCCTGCAGTTTAACCCTAGCGGAACTCACAGATACGCAGTATTTT; CDR3: CACSLTLAELTDTQYF
V: TRBV10-3; J: TRBJ2-3; size: -; D: -; DNA: TGTGCCATCAGTGATGGGGCGGCGAGAGTGAATACGCAGTATTTT; CDR3: CAISDGAARVNTQYF
V: TRBV12-3/TRBV12-4; J: TRBJ2-5; size: -; D: -; DNA: TGTGCCAGCAGTTTATCCGGCAGACCAGAGACCCAGTACTTC; CDR3: CASSLSGRPETQYF
V: TRBV11-2; J: TRBJ2-1; size: -; D: TRBD2; DNA: TGTGCCAGCCACCAGGCGGGGGGATCCAATGAGCAGTTCTTC; CDR3: CASHQAGGSNEQFF
V: TRBV4-1; J: TRBJ2-7; size: -; D: -; DNA: TGCGCCAGCAGCCAAGATTCGAGCGTGCAGTACTTC; CDR3: CASSQDSSVQYF
V: TRBV20-1; J: TRBJ1-5; size: -; D: -; DNA: TGCAGTGCTAGAGTTGGCCGGGCACTACGGGGTCAGCCCCAGCATTTT; CDR3: CSARVGRALRGQPQHF
V: TRBV7-2; J: TRBJ2-5; size: -; D: TRBD1; DNA: TGTGCCAGCAGCCCAGGGCGGACAGGCTTAATTCAAGAGACCCAGTACTTC; CDR3: CASSPGRTGLIQETQYF
V: TRBV20-1; J: TRBJ1-2; size: -; D: TRBD1; DNA: TGCAGTACTGACAGGGAAGGGATAGATGGCTACACCTTC; CDR3: CSTDREGIDGYTF
V: TRBV27; J: TRBJ2-5; size: -; D: TRBD2; DNA: TGTGCCAGCAGTCCCGGACTAGCGGGGTGGCTGGCTCAAGAGACCCAGTACTTC; CDR3: CASSPGLAGWLAQETQYF
V: TRBV4-1; J: TRBJ2-2; size: -; D: -; DNA: TGCGCCAGCAGCCAGGCGACCCGGAGAGGGGAGCTGTTTTTT; CDR3: CASSQATRRGELFF
V: TRBV7-9; J: TRBJ2-7; size: few; D: TRBD2; DNA: TGTGCCAGCAGCTGGGGGGGTGATAGGAACGAGCAGTACTTC; CDR3: CASSWGGDRNEQYF
V: TRBV2; J: TRBJ2-3; size: -; D: -; DNA: TGTGCCAGCAGTGGCCGGGTTTGGGGCGTCACAGATACGCAGTATTTT; CDR3: CASSGRVWGVTDTQYF
V: TRBV27; J: TRBJ2-1; size: -; D: TRBD2; DNA: TGTGCCAGCAACCCGACTAGCGGCATCTCCTACAATGAGCAGTTCTTC; CDR3: CASNPTSGISYNEQFF
V: TRBV4-1; J: TRBJ2-1; size: many; D: -; DNA: TGCGCCAGCAACCCGGACTCGACAAACAATGAGCAGTTCTTC; CDR3: CASNPDSTNNEQFF